The rows below give T cell receptor beta chains drawn from one sample of a study of spatial heterogeneity in lung cancer. Via MiXCR, TCRdb re-called the 5' RACE reads, giving one row per CDR3 protein. The table has about 2,000 distinct CDR3 sequences, approximately 1% seen once. The source was lung tumor tissue, collected at surgery. These receptors were taken from a male donor with early-stage non-small cell lung cancer. CDR3s include the opening cysteine and the closing phenylalanine or tryptophan. The order of the fields is D gene, J gene, clone size, V gene, CDR3 DNA, CDR3 protein. A D gene is named only where the DNA matches it firmly. Size is stated as once, few, many, or a class for an expanded clone.

D: TRBD2
J: TRBJ2-5
size: medium-sized
V: TRBV10-2
DNA: TGCGCCAGCAGTGAGCGGGAGGACCAAGAGACCCAGTACTTC
CDR3: CASSEREDQETQYF

D: -
J: TRBJ2-5
size: medium-sized
V: TRBV15
DNA: TGTGTCACCAGCAGAGAAGGGGAGACCCAGTACTTC
CDR3: CVTSREGETQYF

D: TRBD2
J: TRBJ2-5
size: medium-sized
V: TRBV6-6
DNA: TGTGCCAGCAGCCCCGGGACTAGCGGGAGGAGGAACCAAGAGACCCAGTACTTC
CDR3: CASSPGTSGRRNQETQYF

D: -
J: TRBJ2-3
size: medium-sized
V: TRBV7-9
DNA: TGTGCCAGCAGCTGGCGGGATAGCACAGATACGCAGTATTTT
CDR3: CASSWRDSTDTQYF

D: TRBD1
J: TRBJ1-1
size: many
V: TRBV5-4
DNA: TGTGCCAGCAGCTCCCGGGACAGGGGCCCCTCGAACACTGAAGCTTTCTTT
CDR3: CASSSRDRGPSNTEAFF

D: -
J: TRBJ2-7
size: medium-sized
V: TRBV6-5
DNA: TGTGCCAGCAGTCCCGTGCAGGGGTACGAGCAGTACTTC
CDR3: CASSPVQGYEQYF

D: -
J: TRBJ2-7
size: medium-sized
V: TRBV20-1
DNA: TGCAGTGCTAGAGACGGGCACGAGCAGTACTTC
CDR3: CSARDGHEQYF

D: -
J: TRBJ2-3
size: medium-sized
V: TRBV14
DNA: TGTGCCAGCAGCCAAGATACCACAGATACGCAGTATTTT
CDR3: CASSQDTTDTQYF

D: TRBD2
J: TRBJ2-1
size: medium-sized
V: TRBV30
DNA: TGTGCCTGGAGTGTATTGTCTAGCGGGAGCTACAATGAGCAGTTCTTC
CDR3: CAWSVLSSGSYNEQFF

D: -
J: TRBJ2-5
size: large
V: TRBV20-1
DNA: TGCAGTGCTAGAGATCCAACTCGGCAAGAGACCCAGTACTTC
CDR3: CSARDPTRQETQYF

D: -
J: TRBJ2-1
size: many
V: TRBV18
DNA: TGTGCCAGCACCTTGACTAGTACCTACAATGAGCAGTTCTTC
CDR3: CASTLTSTYNEQFF

D: TRBD1
J: TRBJ2-1
size: medium-sized
V: TRBV24-1
DNA: TGTGCCACCAGTGATCGACAGGGAAATGAGCAGTTCTTC
CDR3: CATSDRQGNEQFF

D: -
J: TRBJ1-1
size: medium-sized
V: TRBV6-1
DNA: TGTGCCAGCAGTGATATGGGCCATAACACTGAAGCTTTCTTT
CDR3: CASSDMGHNTEAFF

D: -
J: TRBJ1-5
size: many
V: TRBV19
DNA: TGTGCCAGTAGTATAGATGCAGGGGCGCCCCAGCATTTT
CDR3: CASSIDAGAPQHF

D: -
J: TRBJ1-2
size: medium-sized
V: TRBV12-3/TRBV12-4
DNA: TGTGCCAGCAGTGTTCCGAGTAGCTATGGCTACACCTTC
CDR3: CASSVPSSYGYTF

D: TRBD1
J: TRBJ2-4
size: medium-sized
V: TRBV20-1
DNA: TGCAGTGCTAGAGATATACAGGGGGACATTCAGTACTTC
CDR3: CSARDIQGDIQYF

D: -
J: TRBJ1-1
size: medium-sized
V: TRBV29-1
DNA: TGCAGCGTTGAACTACCGAAGAACACTGAAGCTTTCTTT
CDR3: CSVELPKNTEAFF

D: -
J: TRBJ1-1
size: many
V: TRBV20-1
DNA: TGCAGTGGTCAACAAGGGTGGACTGAAGCTTTCTTT
CDR3: CSGQQGWTEAFF

D: -
J: TRBJ2-1
size: medium-sized
V: TRBV7-8
DNA: TGTGCCAGCACCCTGGGAGGTTCGGGCGGTAACAATGAGCAGTTCTTC
CDR3: CASTLGGSGGNNEQFF

D: TRBD1
J: TRBJ1-2
size: medium-sized
V: TRBV5-6
DNA: TGTGCCAGCAGCTTGGGCAGTCCGGGACAGGGGGCTTTTGGCTACACCTTC
CDR3: CASSLGSPGQGAFGYTF

D: -
J: TRBJ1-4
size: medium-sized
V: TRBV6-6
DNA: TGTGCCAGCAGTTACCCTAATGAAAAACTGTTTTTT
CDR3: CASSYPNEKLFF

D: -
J: TRBJ2-7
size: medium-sized
V: TRBV20-1
DNA: TGCAGTGCTAGTAGACAGGTCACGAACCCTGAGCAGTACTTC
CDR3: CSASRQVTNPEQYF

D: -
J: TRBJ2-7
size: medium-sized
V: TRBV7-9
DNA: TGTGCCAGCAGCCTACCCCCAGGGAAGTTCGACGAGCAGTACTTC
CDR3: CASSLPPGKFDEQYF

D: -
J: TRBJ1-2
size: medium-sized
V: TRBV29-1
DNA: TGCAGCGTTGAAGTCCAACGGCGGCTTCAGGGGAGCTATGGCTACACCTTC
CDR3: CSVEVQRRLQGSYGYTF